The sequence of this T cell receptor (beta chain) was determined in a study of identical twins. Germline CDR1 reads MNHEY; CDR2 reads SVGAGI. This CDR3 has 14 residues. Trimming pared 6 bases from V and 6 bases from J, leaving 16 bases between. One entry per CDR3 protein, called by TCRdb with MiXCR from the 5' RACE reads. This table has around 370,000 distinct CDR3 sequences, 7% to 9.5% appearing once. This clonotype was seen more than once but under ten times. The TCR comes from a woman aged 45-65 years in good health. The chain employs TRBV6-5 and TRBJ2-3, with D possibly being TRBD2 (6 bases). Sequencing was performed on naive T cells sorted from blood. In nucleotides, the CDR3 is TGTGCCAGCAGAGGGGACTCCCTGGGGGATACGCAGTATTTT. This translates into CASRGDSLGDTQYF.